These 8 T cell receptor beta chains came from one sample sequenced in a study of shared clonotypes between healthy human individuals. Sequencing was performed with immunoSEQ multiplex PCR; in TCRdb, only in-frame clones are kept and a portion is missing. The sample has about 490,000 clones, roughly 78% seen once. Sequencing input: PBMCs. These receptor sequences come from a woman between 40 and 55 years old in good health. Some clones in this sample may be carry-over from other donors' samples.

This chain connects TRBV27 to TRBJ2-7, with 11 bases lining up with TRBD2. CDR1 is MNHEY, CDR2 SMNVEV, per germline (reference sequence). J lost 7 bases, V lost 0 bases, and 5 bases had no gene match. The CDR3 has 15 amino acids. CDR3 sequence: CASSLSGTSGGEQYF. Here the CDR3 DNA reads TGTGCCAGCAGTTTATCCGGGACTAGCGGCGGGGAGCAGTACTTC.

This clone was detected a few times. CDR3 sequence (DNA): TGCGCCAGCAGAATTAGGACAAACTACGAGCAGTACTTC. Translation gives CASRIRTNYEQYF. This rearrangement joins TRBV10-2 to TRBJ2-5; a weak D match, TRBD1 (5 bases). The DNA end is a closer match to TRBJ2-7, so the J assignment may be wrong. The CDR3 is 13 amino acids. The germline V gene encodes CDR1 WSHSY and CDR2 SAAADI.

The chain joins TRBV28 to TRBJ2-7; the match to TRBD1 covers 9 bases. The CDR3 sequence is 14 residues long. Germline V gene lookup returns CDR1 MDHEN and CDR2 SYDVKM. The V gene end was trimmed by 2 bases and the J gene end by 12 bases; junction bases not matched to a gene: 11. CDR3 amino acids: CASSLPGQGETRYF. In nucleotides, the CDR3 is TGTGCCAGCAGTTTACCGGGACAGGGTGAAACGCGGTACTTC.

V gene TRBV4-3 combines with J gene TRBJ1-2, with TRBD1 as a possible D gene (5 bases). Germline-derived CDR1 and CDR2 are LGHNA and YSLEER. The CDR3 is 13 residues long. The ends were cut back, 4 bases at V and 6 bases at J, with 12 bases in the middle. The CDR3 protein is CASSPGYGDGYTF. In nucleotides, the CDR3 is TGCGCCAGCAGCCCAGGGTATGGTGATGGCTACACCTTC.

V and J are TRBV19 and TRBJ2-3, with D maybe TRBD2 (5 bases). Trimming stripped 6 bases from V and 4 bases from J, with 14 bases between. The CDR3 is 14 residues long. Germline V gene data show CDR1 as LNHDA and CDR2 as SQIVND (reference sequence). The CDR3 sequence is CASSLPGSADTQYF. The CDR3 region has the DNA TGTGCCAGTAGCCTCCCGGGGTCGGCAGATACGCAGTATTTT.

The CDR3 reads CASSPPRPRWVGFGQETQYF. Written as DNA, the CDR3 is TGTGCCAGCAGTCCCCCTCGGCCCAGATGGGTTGGTTTCGGCCAAGAGACCCAGTACTTC. The rearrangement links TRBV28 to TRBJ2-5, with unresolved D. The CDR3 is made up of 20 amino acids. V was cut by 5 bases and J by 1 base, with 29 bases left in between. Germline CDR1 reads MDHEN; CDR2 reads SYDVKM.

This clone was observed once. The chain recombines TRBV11-2 with TRBJ2-7; D gene unclear. The CDR3 covers 12 residues. Germline V gene data show CDR1 as SGHAT and CDR2 as FQNNGV. Trimming removed 5 bases at V and 2 bases at J, with 7 bases between. As DNA, the CDR3 is TGTGCCAGCAGCCCTTTCGCCTACGAGCAGTACTTC. This codes for CASSPFAYEQYF.

The rearrangement uses TRBV10-2 and TRBJ1-2; no definite D call. The V end was cut by 3 bases, the J end by 7 bases, with 15 bases between. Per germline, CDR1 WSHSY and CDR2 SAAADI. This CDR3 has 14 residues. DNA for the CDR3: TGCGCCAGCAGTGAAAGTGGGATAACGCGTGGCTACACCTTC. It specifies CASSESGITRGYTF.